This record concerns one TCR beta chain sequence. Its antigen is still unknown. This CDR3 contains 11 residues. With UMI labels, 5' RACE was used to prepare the TRB cDNA libraries. From its re-call of the 5' RACE reads, TCRdb lists each CDR3 protein once, without DNA. The sample table includes roughly 40,000 distinct CDR3 sequences. In triplicate, each CD8+ T cell subset was sorted at under 350,000 cells per replicate. This entry belongs to a study of CXCR3-negative and CXCR3-positive naive CD8 T cells. Study-wide context: Sequencing gave around 140 million TRB reads overall, about 1.5 +/- 0.3 million per library.

Study-level points and caveats: Naive subsets were similarly diverse, while memory CD8+ repertoires were much less diverse.

This sequence originates from a human donor in good health. Some clones in this sample may be carry-over from other donors' samples. Sequenced material: memory CD8+ T cells from blood. V and J are TRBV12-3 or TRBV12-4 and TRBJ1-5. This CDR3 is CASSFDQPQHF.